These T cell receptor beta chains were read from a single sample in a study of technical replicates of blood from a few donors. Sequenced by immunoSEQ multiplex PCR; TCRdb stores in-frame clones only, minus some. The sample lists 80,000 to 90,000 clones, roughly 94% seen once, with 0.25% in the top ten. Sample: T cells isolated from PBMCs. The receptors were sampled from a human donor in good health. Each CDR3 is given with its conserved first and last residue. Fields, in order: V gene, J gene, CDR3 length, D gene, CDR3 protein. The D gene is left open where the match is weak.

>TRBV7-2|TRBJ1-1|19|TRBD1
CASSLVGGTGFSGGTEAFF
>TRBV2|TRBJ2-3|14|TRBD1
CASSQQGGTDTQYF
>TRBV5-4|TRBJ1-1|14|-
CASSLLGSGTEAFF
>TRBV19|TRBJ2-7|13|TRBD1
CASRGNRGPEQYF
>TRBV4-2|TRBJ2-1|17|TRBD2
CASSGSPGLLIGHEQFF
>TRBV5-1|TRBJ1-1|15|TRBD1
CASSLSTGQAGQAFF
>TRBV19|TRBJ2-1|12|-
CASSSNGDEQFF
>TRBV6-5|TRBJ2-3|13|TRBD2
CATQAGRGDTQYF
>TRBV5-1|TRBJ1-2|12|-
CASSRRYYGYTF
>TRBV29-1|TRBJ2-3|18|TRBD2
CSVGGLAGGPVWTDTQYF
>TRBV10-3|TRBJ2-7|15|-
CAISEPTGSSYEQYF
>TRBV5-1|TRBJ2-3|14|-
CASRWGGRADTQYF
>TRBV10-1|TRBJ1-4|13|TRBD1
CASRGQNGEKLFF
>TRBV7-9|TRBJ1-5|15|-
CASSLGGSLNQPQHF
>TRBV19|TRBJ1-2|15|TRBD1
CASSAGQVFNYGYTF
>TRBV6-1|TRBJ2-7|17|TRBD1
CASSEGGVGQGRNEQYF
>TRBV6-6|TRBJ2-3|16|TRBD2
CASKVTSGSNTDTQYF
>TRBV27|TRBJ1-2|14|-
CASSWGGLDYGYTF
>TRBV5-1|TRBJ1-4|15|TRBD1
CASSPGGYSNEKLFF
>TRBV2|TRBJ2-5|13|TRBD2
CATQRGGQETQYF
>TRBV5-1|TRBJ2-7|12|-
CASSNQGPEQYF
>TRBV29-1|TRBJ1-2|14|TRBD1
CSVDDYGTGEGYTF
>TRBV7-6|TRBJ2-5|17|TRBD1
CASSLAGGGIFQETQYF
>TRBV29-1|TRBJ2-5|13|-
CSVVDRPEETQYF
>TRBV19|TRBJ1-2|16|TRBD1
CASSIDQGGAIYGYTF
>TRBV5-4|TRBJ2-7|14|-
CASSSTDRPYEQYF
>TRBV28|TRBJ1-5|14|-
CALNGGGSIQPQHF
>TRBV5-1|TRBJ1-1|15|-
CASSRGRTENTEAFF
>TRBV10-3|TRBJ2-2|13|-
CATGTLDTGELFF
>TRBV7-2|TRBJ2-1|15|TRBD2
CASSPGLMYSSEQFF
>TRBV28|TRBJ2-1|15|-
CASCPTLFSYNEQFF
>TRBV15|TRBJ1-1|16|-
CATSRDRDIMNTEAFF
>TRBV5-1|TRBJ2-7|15|-
CASSLWTDLSYEQYF
>TRBV6-6|TRBJ2-7|14|-
CASSLGGSSYEQYF
>TRBV7-3|TRBJ2-5|13|TRBD2
CASSAGGKETQYF
>TRBV4-2|TRBJ2-1|16|-
CASSQDLERIVNEQFF
>TRBV27|TRBJ1-2|14|-
CASSITGMRYGYTF
>TRBV5-6|TRBJ1-6|15|TRBD1
CASSGGQGASSPLHF
>TRBV28|TRBJ2-7|14|TRBD2
CASSRGAGGYEQYF
>TRBV4-1|TRBJ2-3|14|TRBD2
CASSRDELADTQYF
>TRBV5-4|TRBJ1-4|15|-
CASSPGNRVDEKLFF
>TRBV6-1|TRBJ1-1|16|-
CASSEFADPLITEAFF
>TRBV6-1|TRBJ2-1|16|TRBD2
CASSKAGTSVHNEQFF
>TRBV9|TRBJ1-3|20|TRBD1
CASSASQLGQGPSSGNTIYF
>TRBV5-4|TRBJ1-2|14|TRBD1
CASSLDRGSYGYTF
>TRBV5-1|TRBJ1-1|15|-
CASSFIFGGDTEAFF
>TRBV6-1|TRBJ1-1|15|TRBD1
CASSAMTGSNTEAFF
>TRBV5-1|TRBJ1-6|16|TRBD1
CASSPGQGALPSPLHF
>TRBV5-5|TRBJ2-1|15|-
CASSADRVLDNEQFF
>TRBV19|TRBJ2-5|16|TRBD2
CASSMNRLAGGETQYF
>TRBV13|TRBJ2-1|18|TRBD2
CASSLHTSGDSWYNEQFF
>TRBV11-3|TRBJ2-1|14|-
CASSWALEHNEQFF
>TRBV5-4|TRBJ1-6|13|-
CASSSLSDSPLHF
>TRBV27|TRBJ2-7|13|TRBD2
CASSFSGNYEQYF
>TRBV5-6|TRBJ1-5|14|-
CASSQSSSNQPQHF
>TRBV7-9|TRBJ2-7|13|TRBD1
CASSSGTDYEQYF
>TRBV2|TRBJ2-5|12|TRBD1
CASTGTGETQYF
>TRBV5-1|TRBJ2-7|15|-
CASSPNLGVAYEQYF
>TRBV14|TRBJ2-3|14|TRBD2
CASSQRLASDTQYF